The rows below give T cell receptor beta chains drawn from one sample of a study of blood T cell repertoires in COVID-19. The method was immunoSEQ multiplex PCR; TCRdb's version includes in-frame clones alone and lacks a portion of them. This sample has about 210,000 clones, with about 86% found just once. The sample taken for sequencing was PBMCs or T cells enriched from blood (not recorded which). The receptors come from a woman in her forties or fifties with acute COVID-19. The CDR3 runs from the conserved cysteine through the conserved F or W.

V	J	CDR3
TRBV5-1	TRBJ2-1	CASSLTSGSLDEQFF
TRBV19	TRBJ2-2	CASSTGTSGPLSWDTGELFF
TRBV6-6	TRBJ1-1	CASKGQGGTEAFF
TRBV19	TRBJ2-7	CASSPIGYEQYF
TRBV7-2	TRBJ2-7	CASSWSSSYEQYF
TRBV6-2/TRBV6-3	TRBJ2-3	CASSYSIYGERVRDTQYF
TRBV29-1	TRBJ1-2	CSVLTPSAANYGYTF
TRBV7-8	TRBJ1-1	CASSLGQAYMNTEAFF
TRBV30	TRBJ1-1	CAWSGQVGTEAFF
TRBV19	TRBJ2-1	CASSRLAVSYNEQFF
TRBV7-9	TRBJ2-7	CASSSWTGGTSGTYEQYF
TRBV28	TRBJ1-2	CASSLTGYGYTF
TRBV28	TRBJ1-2	CASSLFSDRGYGYTF
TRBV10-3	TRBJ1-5	CAISDRDSESQPQHF
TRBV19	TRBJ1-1	CASSMWTGEAEAFF
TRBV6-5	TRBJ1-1	CASSYYSEAFF
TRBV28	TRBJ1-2	CASSHREPYGYTF
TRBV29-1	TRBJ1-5	CSHSPGTGGYSNQPQHF
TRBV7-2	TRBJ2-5	CASTVTGLGGQETQYF
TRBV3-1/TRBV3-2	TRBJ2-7	CASSTRGDLSYEQYF
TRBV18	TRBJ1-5	CASSYSSGGHQPQHF
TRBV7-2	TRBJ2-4	CASSLVGSGGGKNIQYF
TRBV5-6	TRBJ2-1	CASSLLARRLNEQFF
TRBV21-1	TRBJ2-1	CARARRNEQFF
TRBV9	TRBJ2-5	CASSPRIGGVETQYF
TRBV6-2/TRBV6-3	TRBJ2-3	CASSYAITGGRTDTQYF
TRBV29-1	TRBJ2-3	CSVPAGGTDTQYF
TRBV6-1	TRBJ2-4	CASSERLAGLAKNIQYF
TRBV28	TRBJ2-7	CASSEGYEQYF
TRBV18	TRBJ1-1	CASLNGAEAFF
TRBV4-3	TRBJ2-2	CASSHNLAGGQTGELFF
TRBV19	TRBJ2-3	CASSGGLTTDTQYF
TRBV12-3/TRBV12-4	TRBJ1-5	CASTKLDQPQHF
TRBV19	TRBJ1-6	CASRDPARGLLNSPLHF
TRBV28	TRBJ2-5	CASGRQGLAETQYF
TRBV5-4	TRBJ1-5	CASSLGGSNQPQHF
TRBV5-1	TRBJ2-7	CASSLLTSGSYEQYF
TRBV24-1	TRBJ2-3	CATSDPGSTDTQYF
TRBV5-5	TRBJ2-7	CASTLAGSGEQYF
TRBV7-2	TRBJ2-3	CASSDRGGRGDTQYF
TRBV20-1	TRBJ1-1	CSASGDSGKNTEAFF
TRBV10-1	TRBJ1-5	CASSERTGNQPQHF
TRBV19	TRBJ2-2	CASSIAKNTGELFF
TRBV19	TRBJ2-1	CASMGLAGDNEQFF
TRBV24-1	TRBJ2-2	CATSDSSGSLTGELFF
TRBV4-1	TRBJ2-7	CASSPTGGSYEQYF
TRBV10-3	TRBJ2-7	CAILGQGDHEQYF
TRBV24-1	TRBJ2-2	CATSDRTGDDTGELFF
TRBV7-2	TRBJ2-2	CASSPNGFVNTGELFF
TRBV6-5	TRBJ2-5	CASSYSASFGETQYF
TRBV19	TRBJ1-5	CASTGTGNNQPQHF
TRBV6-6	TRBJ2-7	CASSYQGSYEQYF
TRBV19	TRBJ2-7	CASSVMEGYEQYF
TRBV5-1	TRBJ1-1	CASRFTTGDTEAFF
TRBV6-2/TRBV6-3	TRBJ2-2	CASSPFTSGSRWELFF